This entry lists 24 T cell receptor beta chains sequenced from one sample in a study of blood T cell repertoires in COVID-19. Libraries were prepared by immunoSEQ multiplex PCR; TCRdb keeps only in-frame clonotypes and omits some of them. The sample yields roughly 67,000 clones, 70% to 90% seen once. The sample was peripheral blood. The receptor source for this set is a man aged 50-59 years with active COVID-19.

The rearrangement uses TRBV3-1 (or the pseudogene TRBV3-2) and TRBJ1-6; no firm D call. The CDR3 has 15 residues. Trimming removed 2 bases from V and 9 bases from J, with 14 bases in between. From germline, CDR1 is LGHDT and CDR2 YNNKEL (reference sequence). This CDR3 reads CASSQTGQIGSPLHF. The CDR3, as DNA: TGTGCCAGCAGCCAAACCGGTCAAATTGGTTCACCCCTCCACTTT.

In DNA form, the CDR3 reads TGTGCCAGCAAGGGGACAGGGCATCAGCCCCAGCATTTT. The encoded protein is CASKGTGHQPQHF. The rearrangement uses TRBV7-2 and TRBJ1-5; TRBD1 aligns across 9 bases. The ends lost 7 bases at V and 5 bases at J; junction bases unmatched: 3. The CDR3 has 13 residues. Per the germline V gene, CDR1 is SGHTA and CDR2 is FQGNSA.

The genes are TRBV14 and TRBJ2-5; 8 nucleotides agree with TRBD1. The CDR3 loop spans 15 amino acids. Germline-derived CDR1 and CDR2 are SGHDN and FVKESK. The trim removed 4 bases at V and 2 bases at J, leaving 6 bases unmatched. The CDR3 here is CASSLDRGRQETQYF. The CDR3 DNA is TGTGCCAGCAGCCTAGACAGGGGCCGACAAGAGACCCAGTACTTC.

The CDR3 protein is CASSAKTPYNEQFF. Here the CDR3 DNA reads TGTGCCAGCAGCGCCAAAACTCCCTACAATGAGCAGTTCTTC. The rearrangement joins TRBV7-3 to TRBJ2-1, with D unclear. The CDR3 sequence is 14 residues long. With 5 bases removed from V and 2 bases from J, the gap between germline ends came to 10 bases. From germline, CDR1 is SGHTA and CDR2 FQGTGA.

Only one count was recorded for this clone. This chain uses TRBV3-1 (or the pseudogene TRBV3-2) with TRBJ2-5, with D uncertain. Germline loops: CDR1 LGHDT, CDR2 YNNKEL (reference sequence). V was trimmed by 0 bases and J by 2 bases, leaving 4 bases between them. The CDR3 consists of 13 residues. CDR3 sequence: CASSQDQQETQYF. In nucleotides, the CDR3 is TGTGCCAGCAGCCAAGACCAGCAAGAGACCCAGTACTTC.

The rearrangement joins TRBV2 to TRBJ1-2; TRBD1 is a possible D gene (6 bases). Germline lookup yields CDR1 SNHLY and CDR2 FYNNEI. The germline V and J ends were trimmed by 9 bases and 2 bases, with 13 bases remaining between them. The length of the CDR3 is 13 residues. CDR3 DNA sequence: TGTGCCAGTTGGGGGGGCCTCAACTATGGCTACACCTTC. Its protein product is CASWGGLNYGYTF.

This chain uses TRBV9 with TRBJ2-1; TRBD2 matches 13 bases. V dropped 3 bases and J dropped 9; count of bases not matched to a gene: 6. The CDR3 length is 15 residues. Looked up from germline, CDR1 is SGDLS and CDR2 is YYNGEE. Here the CDR3 DNA reads TGTGCCAGCAGCGGGGGGACTAGCGGGGTAACTGAGCAGTTCTTC. Its translation is CASSGGTSGVTEQFF.

Comment on this clone: Additional DNA sequences in this sample encode the identical CDR3. The chain joins TRBV12-3 or TRBV12-4 to TRBJ2-1; D perhaps matches TRBD1 (5 bases). V was cut by 6 bases and J by 8 bases, with 14 bases left in between. The CDR3 has 13 residues. The CDR3 DNA sequence: TGTGCCAGCAGCCTGGGGCAGGGCCATGAGCAGTTCTTC. Encoded protein: CASSLGQGHEQFF.

The table lists this clone with a count of one. The genes are TRBV18 and TRBJ2-5; 7 nucleotides align to TRBD2. CDR3 length equals 13 residues. CDR1 is KGHSH, CDR2 LQKENI, per germline. V shed 4 bases and J 4 bases; nucleotides not matched to a gene: 3. The CDR3 sequence: CASSRGGGETQYF. CDR3 bases: TGTGCCAGCTCACGTGGCGGGGGAGAGACCCAGTACTTC.

This clone appeared a single time. The V and J genes are TRBV3-1 (or the pseudogene TRBV3-2) and TRBJ2-3, with TRBD1 matching 7 bases. The junction had 0 bases not matched to a gene; V was cut back by 0 bases and J by 6 bases. CDR1 is LGHDT and CDR2 is YNNKEL in the germline V gene (reference sequence). The CDR3 runs 13 residues. The CDR3 region has the DNA TGTGCCAGCAGCCAAGACAGGGGGGATACGCAGTATTTT. Residues: CASSQDRGDTQYF.

V gene TRBV18 combines with J gene TRBJ2-3; 9 bases are shared with TRBD1. CDR1 is KGHSH, CDR2 LQKENI, per germline. V trimming: 3 bases; J trimming: 2 bases; junction bases outside the gene matches: 6. CDR3 size: 16 residues. The CDR3 here is CASSPTGTGLTDTQYF. CDR3 nucleotides: TGTGCCAGCTCACCCACCGGGACAGGGCTCACAGATACGCAGTATTTT.

The genes are TRBV7-2 and TRBJ2-7; 10 nucleotides align to TRBD1. The CDR3 covers 15 residues. Germline trimming cut 4 bases from V and 5 bases from J; bases unmatched to any gene: 8. Germline V gives CDR1 SGHTA, CDR2 FQGNSA. The CDR3 region is CASSSDPGTGDEQYF. The CDR3 DNA sequence: TGTGCCAGCAGCTCCGATCCCGGGACAGGGGACGAGCAGTACTTC.

V is TRBV29-1 and J is TRBJ2-5, with TRBD2 identical over 12 bases. Trimming at V came to 6 bases and at J to 4 bases, leaving 6 bases not matched to a gene. In germline, CDR1 is SQVTM, CDR2 ANQGSEA. The length of the CDR3 is 14 residues. In DNA form, the CDR3 reads TGCAGCGTGGCCGTGACTAGCGGGAGAGAGACCCAGTACTTC. Amino acid sequence: CSVAVTSGRETQYF.

The V gene is TRBV10-3, the J gene TRBJ2-1, with 11 bases lining up with TRBD2. CDR3 length: 16 residues. The J segment lost 3 bases and the V segment lost 4 bases, leaving 5 bases of the junction unmatched. Germline V gene lookup returns CDR1 ENHRY and CDR2 SYGVKD. CDR3 protein: CAISGPSGRFYNEQFF. DNA of the CDR3: TGTGCCATCAGTGGCCCTAGCGGGAGGTTCTACAATGAGCAGTTCTTC.

This chain uses TRBV2 with TRBJ2-3; D may be TRBD2 (5 bases). Trimming shortened V by 4 bases and J by 2 bases, and 10 bases separated the two germline ends. In germline, CDR1 is SNHLY, CDR2 FYNNEI. CDR3 length: 14 amino acids. The CDR3 nucleotides read TGTGCCAGCAGTGTAAATCGGGACACAGATACGCAGTATTTT. Translating gives CASSVNRDTDTQYF.

The J gene is TRBJ2-3, the V gene TRBV1; the table names TRBD2, a call not compared with the DNA. TRBV1 is a listed pseudogene. The CDR3 sequence is 16 residues long. CDR3: CTSSPRLREVADTQYF. In nucleotides, the CDR3 is TGCACCAGCAGCCCGCGTCTGCGGGAGGTTGCAGATACGCAGTATTTT.

The rearrangement uses TRBV7-3 and TRBJ2-2; D gene unclear. The germline CDR1 and CDR2 sequences are SGHTA and FQGTGA. Between the trimmed V and J ends, which lost 5 bases and 3 bases, there was a span of 10 bases. This CDR3 contains 14 residues. Here the CDR3 reads CASSQQRYTGELFF. As DNA, the CDR3 is TGTGCCAGCAGCCAACAGAGATACACCGGGGAGCTGTTTTTT.

The rearrangement joins TRBV7-2 to TRBJ1-1, with D perhaps matching TRBD1 (5 bases). The CDR3 has 13 amino acids. V was clipped by 5 bases and J by 8 bases, with 15 bases between them. The V gene's germline CDR1 is SGHTA and CDR2 FQGNSA. CDR3 in amino acids: CASSPWGEGEAFF. The DNA of the CDR3 is TGTGCCAGCAGCCCCTGGGGGGAGGGAGAAGCTTTCTTT.

The CDR3 is CASSQEVYAGYGYEQYF. DNA for the CDR3: TGCGCCAGCAGCCAAGAGGTGTATGCAGGGTATGGGTACGAGCAGTACTTC. The chain employs TRBV4-3 and TRBJ2-7; a weak D match, TRBD1 (5 bases). In germline, CDR1 is LGHNA, CDR2 YSLEER. CDR3 length: 17 amino acids. V was trimmed by 0 bases and J by 4 bases, leaving 19 bases between them.

This chain uses TRBV5-4 with TRBJ1-1; TRBD1 matches 10 bases. Germline CDR1 SGHNT, CDR2 YYREEE (reference sequence). Trimming took 5 bases from V and 4 from J; bases not matched to a gene: 2. CDR3 size: 13 residues. CDR3 DNA: TGTGCCAGCAGTCGACAGGGGGCCACTGAAGCTTTCTTT. Its translation: CASSRQGATEAFF. Using reference TRBV5-4 and TRBJ1-1 for the parts outside the CDR3, the full variable domain is ETGVTQSPTHLIKTRGQQVTLRCSSQSGHNTVSWYQQALGQGPQFIFQYYREEENGRGNFPPRFSGLQFPNYSSELNVNALELDDSALYLCASSRQGATEAFFGQGTRLTVV.

The genes are TRBV29-1 and TRBJ1-2; no definite D call. This CDR3 comprises 12 residues. Per the germline V gene, CDR1 is SQVTM and CDR2 is ANQGSEA. Trimming cost V 1 base and J 7 bases, with 10 bases left between them. The chain's CDR3 is CSVEAGNRGYTF. The CDR3 DNA is TGCAGCGTTGAAGCGGGGAATCGTGGCTACACCTTC.

J is TRBJ1-2 and V is TRBV19; 7 bases fit TRBD1. The CDR3 has 14 amino acids. CDR1 is LNHDA, CDR2 SQIVND, per germline (reference sequence). V was pared by 6 bases and J by 6 bases, with 10 bases of the junction left unmatched. This CDR3 is CASSPTTGTNGYTF. The CDR3, as DNA: TGTGCCAGTAGCCCTACGACAGGGACGAATGGCTACACCTTC.

This chain connects TRBV4-2 to TRBJ2-7; D perhaps matches TRBD2 (6 bases). Trimming removed 4 bases at V and 3 bases at J, with 10 bases between. Germline V gives CDR1 LGHNA, CDR2 YNFKEQ. The CDR3 consists of 13 residues. CDR3 nucleotide sequence: TGTGCCAGCAGCCTGGGGGGAATCTACGAGCAGTACTTC. Encoded protein: CASSLGGIYEQYF.

This chain joins TRBV9 and TRBJ2-7; 9 nucleotides match TRBD1. J was trimmed by 3 bases and V by 4 bases; bases with no gene match: 8. The CDR3 has 15 amino acids. Per the germline V gene, CDR1 is SGDLS and CDR2 is YYNGEE. The CDR3 DNA follows: TGTGCCAGCAGCCCAGACCGGGACAGGGTCTACGAGCAGTACTTC. Protein sequence: CASSPDRDRVYEQYF.